Listed here are 27 T cell receptor beta chains from one sample, sequenced in a study of T cells in tuberculosis. Libraries were prepared by immunoSEQ multiplex PCR; TCRdb keeps only in-frame clonotypes and omits some of them. The table includes 25,000 to 35,000 clones, around 90% detected once. Sample time point: new active TB diagnosis, blood taken before or within 7 days of starting treatment. This specimen consisted of PBMCs, obtained at tuberculosis diagnosis. The source is an adult with tuberculosis. Some clones in this sample may be carry-over from other donors' samples.

The rearrangement uses TRBV7-7 and TRBJ1-1; D is ambiguous. CDR1 is SSHAT and CDR2 is FNYEAQ in the germline V gene (reference sequence). CDR3 size: 14 residues. The ends were cut back, 5 bases at V and 1 base at J, with 11 bases in the middle. For the CDR3, the DNA is TGTGCCAGCAGCCCATGGACTGGGAACACTGAAGCTTTCTTT. Encoded protein: CASSPWTGNTEAFF.

The rearrangement joins TRBV19 to TRBJ1-4; TRBD1 agrees at 8 bases. Germline V CDR1 and CDR2: LNHDA, SQIVND (reference sequence). The CDR3 is 15 amino acids. V lost 6 bases to trimming and J lost 5 bases; unmatched junction nucleotides: 8. CDR3 DNA sequence: TGTGCCAGTAGAAATCGACAGGGGCGGAATGAAAAACTGTTTTTT. It encodes CASRNRQGRNEKLFF.

The chain employs TRBV15 and TRBJ1-1; D uncertain. Trimming cost V 5 bases and J 1 base, with 2 bases left between them. Looked up from germline, CDR1 is LNHNV and CDR2 is YYDKDF (reference sequence). CDR3 size: 11 residues. CDR3 loop: CATSRNTEAFF. The CDR3 coding sequence is TGTGCCACCAGCCGGAACACTGAAGCTTTCTTT.

The rearrangement uses TRBV5-1 and TRBJ2-3, with a tentative D call TRBD1 (6 bases). The CDR3 is 15 amino acids. V lost 2 bases and J 1 base, leaving 11 bases between the germline ends. Per the germline V gene, CDR1 is SGHRS and CDR2 is YFSETQ. Written as DNA, the CDR3 is TGCGCCAGCAGCTTACAGGGTTGGGGCACAGATACGCAGTATTTT. Encoded protein: CASSLQGWGTDTQYF.

In its sample, this clone was seen once. V and J are TRBV10-3 and TRBJ2-7, with TRBD2 matching over 9 bases. V shed 10 bases and J 1 base; nucleotides not matched to a gene: 8. The CDR3 extends over 14 amino acids. Germline V CDR1 and CDR2: ENHRY, SYGVKD. CDR3 loop: CASSGTSSSYEQYF. The DNA for the CDR3 is TGTGCCAGCTCCGGGACTAGCTCTTCCTACGAGCAGTACTTC.

CDR3 residues: CASSLSDRGRSYF. The CDR3 DNA is TGTGCCAGCAGCTTATCGGACAGGGGGCGTTCGTATTTT. V usage is TRBV11-2 and J usage is TRBJ2-3, with 11 bases lining up with TRBD1. Germline V gene sequence: CDR1 SGHAT, CDR2 FQNNGV. J lost 14 bases, V lost 2 bases, and 6 bases had no gene match. There are 13 residues in the CDR3.

This rearrangement joins TRBV5-1 to TRBJ1-6; no clear D gene. The germline V gene has CDR1 SGHRS and CDR2 YFSETQ. Trimming removed 3 bases from V and 3 bases from J, with 10 bases in between. This CDR3 has 15 amino acids. The CDR3, as DNA: TGCGCCAGCAGCTCGTCCCTCAGCTATAATTCACCCCTCCACTTT. Translation: CASSSSLSYNSPLHF. The variable domain in full, completed from reference TRBV5-1 and TRBJ1-6, reads KAGVTQTPRYLIKTRGQQVTLSCSPISGHRSVSWYQQTPGQGLQFLFEYFSETQRNKGNFPGRFSGRQFSNSRSEMNVSTLELGDSALYLCASSSSLSYNSPLHFGNGTRLTVT.

This rearrangement joins TRBV19 to TRBJ1-5, with 7 bases fitting TRBD1. J lost 4 bases, V lost 5 bases, and 8 bases had no gene match. CDR1 and CDR2 from the germline V gene are LNHDA and SQIVND (reference sequence). The CDR3 contains 15 residues. The CDR3 sequence is CASSPGGWRNQPQHF. CDR3 DNA: TGTGCCAGTAGTCCAGGGGGGTGGAGGAATCAGCCCCAGCATTTT.

The chain carries TRBV7-9 and TRBJ1-2; no firm D call. V shed 4 bases and J shed 1 base, with 16 bases lying between them. CDR3 size: 16 residues. Germline V gene sequence: CDR1 SEHNR, CDR2 FQNEAQ (reference sequence). In DNA, the CDR3 is TGTGCCAGCAGCTCCTCAGGTCGAGTCCGTAACTATGGCTACACCTTC. Protein: CASSSSGRVRNYGYTF.

The chain recombines TRBV6-1 with TRBJ2-1, with 10 bases aligning to TRBD1. The V gene end was trimmed by 8 bases and the J gene end by 8 bases; junction bases not matched to a gene: 12. This CDR3 has 15 amino acids. The V gene's germline CDR1 is MNHNS and CDR2 SASEGT. CDR3: CASLSRDRGVDEQFF. Written as DNA, the CDR3 is TGTGCCAGCCTTTCCCGGGACAGGGGCGTCGATGAGCAGTTCTTC.

The gene calls are TRBV19 and TRBJ2-7, with 8 bases fitting TRBD1. Germline assignment: CDR1 LNHDA and CDR2 SQIVND (reference sequence). J was trimmed by 1 base and V by 0 bases; bases with no gene match: 5. This CDR3 has 16 residues. CDR3 region: CASSIDSRTGSYEQYF. CDR3 DNA: TGTGCCAGTAGTATAGATTCCCGGACAGGGTCCTACGAGCAGTACTTC.

The chain is built from TRBV5-1 and TRBJ1-4, with TRBD1 matching 8 bases. The CDR3 contains 14 residues. The V gene end was trimmed by 4 bases and the J gene end by 11 bases; junction bases not matched to a gene: 10. Germline V lookup: CDR1 SGHRS, CDR2 YFSETQ. CDR3 nucleotides: TGCGCCAGCAGCCCCCCGGACAGGGTTCGGAAACTGTTTTTT. Its translation is CASSPPDRVRKLFF.

V and J are TRBV10-2 and TRBJ2-7; 8 bases match TRBD1. Germline CDR1 WSHSY, CDR2 SAAADI. The ends lost 7 bases at V and 3 bases at J; junction bases unmatched: 8. The CDR3 loop spans 14 amino acids. CDR3 bases: TGCGCCAGCACCAAGGGACAGGCCCACTACGAGCAGTACTTC. Protein sequence: CASTKGQAHYEQYF.

The V and J genes are TRBV5-5 and TRBJ1-1, with a weak D call TRBD1 (5 bases). In germline, CDR1 is SGHKS, CDR2 YYEKEE (reference sequence). The CDR3 length is 16 residues. The germline V and J ends were trimmed by 0 bases and 1 base, with 13 bases remaining between them. For the CDR3, the DNA is TGTGCCAGCAGCTTGGACCCTGACAGACCGAACACTGAAGCTTTCTTT. Amino acid sequence: CASSLDPDRPNTEAFF.

The rearrangement links TRBV27 to TRBJ1-2; the match to TRBD1 covers 7 bases. V gave up 3 bases and J gave up 8 bases; unmatched junction bases: 12. Germline V gives CDR1 MNHEY, CDR2 SMNVEV (reference sequence). CDR3 length equals 15 residues. CDR3 DNA sequence: TGTGCCAGCAGTTTCGGATGGACAGGTTCGGGAGGCTACACCTTC. Its translation: CASSFGWTGSGGYTF.

The V gene is TRBV27, the J gene TRBJ2-3; D gene uncertain. Germline V gene sequence: CDR1 MNHEY, CDR2 SMNVEV (reference sequence). The CDR3 has 12 residues. The V end was cut by 3 bases, the J end by 2 bases, with 3 bases between. In DNA form, the CDR3 reads TGTGCCAGCAGTTTCAACACAGATACGCAGTATTTT. Amino acids: CASSFNTDTQYF.

V gene TRBV5-6 combines with J gene TRBJ1-6, with D perhaps matching TRBD1 (6 bases). Germline loops: CDR1 SGHDT, CDR2 YYEEEE. The CDR3 covers 16 residues. Trimming removed 5 bases at V and 6 bases at J, with 18 bases between. The CDR3 sequence is CASSPGQPTVNSPLHF. DNA for the CDR3: TGTGCCAGCAGTCCCGGACAGCCAACCGTTAATTCACCCCTCCACTTT.

This chain uses TRBV10-3 with TRBJ2-7, with D possibly being TRBD2 (6 bases). The V end was cut by 3 bases, the J end by 3 bases, with 12 bases between. CDR3 length: 14 residues. Germline CDR1 and CDR2: ENHRY and SYGVKD. The CDR3 reads CAISDPGGRYEQYF. The CDR3 bases are TGTGCCATCAGTGATCCCGGGGGTCGCTACGAGCAGTACTTC.

V and J are TRBV5-1 and TRBJ2-5; 7 positions match TRBD1. The V gene end was trimmed by 4 bases and the J gene end by 3 bases; junction bases not matched to a gene: 6. The CDR3 runs 14 residues. Looked up from germline, CDR1 is SGHRS and CDR2 is YFSETQ. Written as DNA, the CDR3 is TGCGCCAGCAGCGCCAATACAGGGGAAGAGACCCAGTACTTC. Translated, it gives CASSANTGEETQYF.

The chain employs TRBV10-3 and TRBJ2-3; 7 bases are shared with TRBD2. The CDR3 has 15 residues. After removal of 5 bases from V and 2 bases from J, the junction contained 7 bases not matched to a gene. Germline V CDR1 and CDR2: ENHRY, SYGVKD. This CDR3 is CAISIGGDNTDTQYF. CDR3 nucleotides: TGTGCCATCAGTATTGGGGGGGATAACACAGATACGCAGTATTTT.

This chain links TRBV20-1 with TRBJ2-3; 7 nucleotides agree with TRBD2. The V gene's germline CDR1 is DFQATT and CDR2 SNEGSKA (reference sequence). V shed 6 bases, J shed 8 bases, and the junction held 2 bases outside the gene matches. The CDR3 loop spans 10 amino acids. Here the CDR3 reads CSAGEGTQYF. The CDR3 DNA follows: TGCAGTGCCGGGGAGGGTACGCAGTATTTT.

The V gene is TRBV5-6, the J gene TRBJ1-2; no definite D call. The V gene lost 7 bases and the J gene lost 4 bases, with 11 bases spanning the gap. This CDR3 has 12 amino acids. Germline V gene data show CDR1 as SGHDT and CDR2 as YYEEEE. In DNA, the CDR3 is TGTGCCAGCGGGGAAGCGGGCTATGGCTACACCTTC. Its translation: CASGEAGYGYTF.

The rearrangement uses TRBV6-1 and TRBJ2-1, with D perhaps matching TRBD1 (5 bases). The V gene lost 5 bases and the J gene lost 4 bases, with 15 bases spanning the gap. Per germline, CDR1 MNHNS and CDR2 SASEGT. The CDR3 runs 15 residues. The CDR3 region is CASSQRLGQYNEQFF. CDR3 coding DNA: TGTGCCAGCAGTCAAAGGTTGGGGCAGTACAATGAGCAGTTCTTC.

This clone was detected once. CDR3 residues: CASSELTGGGEQYF. CDR3 nucleotide sequence: TGTGCCAGCAGTGAGCTCACAGGGGGCGGCGAGCAGTACTTC. The chain uses TRBV2 and TRBJ2-7; 9 positions agree with TRBD1. The CDR3 consists of 14 residues. In germline, CDR1 is SNHLY, CDR2 FYNNEI. The V gene end was trimmed by 3 bases and the J gene end by 6 bases; junction bases not matched to a gene: 6.

The chain carries TRBV10-2 and TRBJ1-1; 7 nucleotides line up with TRBD1. CDR1 is WSHSY and CDR2 is SAAADI in the germline V gene. The junction had 10 bases not matched to a gene; V was cut back by 8 bases and J by 1 base. The CDR3 runs 15 residues. DNA of the CDR3: TGCGCCAGCGGACCGCCGGGACAGAGGAACACTGAAGCTTTCTTT. It translates to CASGPPGQRNTEAFF.

The CDR3 protein is CASRGIGEKLFF. Here the CDR3 DNA reads TGTGCCAGTAGGGGGATTGGGGAAAAACTGTTTTTT. The rearrangement joins TRBV21-1 to TRBJ1-4; TRBD1 is the table's D call, not checked against the DNA. TRBV21-1 is a pseudogene. The CDR3 sequence is 12 residues long.

With respect to this clone: One end of the junction varies from germline; a read error may be responsible. The gene calls are TRBV5-8 and TRBJ2-3; 7 nucleotides align to TRBD1. CDR1 and CDR2 (germline): SGHTS, YDEGEE. The CDR3 is 12 amino acids. The CDR3: CASSPWTGTQYF. The CDR3 coding sequence is TGTGCCAGCAGCCCCTGGACAGGTACGCAGTATTTT. The complete variable domain, with remaining parts taken from reference TRBV5-8 and TRBJ2-3, reads EAGVTQSPTHLIKTRGQQATLRCSPISGHTSVYWYQQALGLGLQFLLWYDEGEERNRGNFPPRFSGRQFPNYSSELNVNALELEDSALYLCASSPWTGTQYFGPGTRLTVL.